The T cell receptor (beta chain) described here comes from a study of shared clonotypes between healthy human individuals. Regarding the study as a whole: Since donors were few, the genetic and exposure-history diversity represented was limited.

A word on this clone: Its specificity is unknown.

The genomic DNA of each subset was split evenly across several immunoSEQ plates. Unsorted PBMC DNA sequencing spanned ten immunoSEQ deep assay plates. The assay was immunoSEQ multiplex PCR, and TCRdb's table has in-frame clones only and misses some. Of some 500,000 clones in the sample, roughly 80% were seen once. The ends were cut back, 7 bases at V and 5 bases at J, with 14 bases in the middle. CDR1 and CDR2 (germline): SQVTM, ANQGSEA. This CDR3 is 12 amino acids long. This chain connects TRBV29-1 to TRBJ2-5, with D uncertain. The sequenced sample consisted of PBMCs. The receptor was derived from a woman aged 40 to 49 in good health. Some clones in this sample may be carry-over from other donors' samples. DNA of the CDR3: TGCAGCGCAGAAGGGCTGTCGGAGACCCAGTACTTC. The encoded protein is CSAEGLSETQYF.